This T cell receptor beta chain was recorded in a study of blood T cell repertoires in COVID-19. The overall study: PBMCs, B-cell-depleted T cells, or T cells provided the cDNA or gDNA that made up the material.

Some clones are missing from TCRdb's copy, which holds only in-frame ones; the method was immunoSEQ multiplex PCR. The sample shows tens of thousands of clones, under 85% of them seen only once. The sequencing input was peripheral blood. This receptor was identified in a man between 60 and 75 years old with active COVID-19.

The CDR3 nucleotides read TGTGCCAGCTCACCACGGGGGGCTGGGGCCAACGTCCTGACTTTC. The encoded protein is CASSPRGAGANVLTF. V usage is TRBV18 and J usage is TRBJ2-6; TRBD2 might be the D (6 bases). V was cut by 1 base and J by 2 bases, with 6 bases left in between. This CDR3 has 15 residues. The germline CDR1 and CDR2 sequences are KGHSH and LQKENI.